The subject of this entry is one TCR beta chain. Antigen specificity is unknown. This specimen comes from a study of T cell responses to AZD1222 COVID-19 vaccine. Findings and limits, study-wide: No day 14 peak samples; only post-peak repertoires were characterized.

The protocol was immunoSEQ multiplex PCR, while the TCRdb copy is restricted to in-frame clones and leaves out a portion. The sample consists of 140,000 or so clones, 92% of them appearing once. The V and J ends lost 6 bases and 0 bases respectively, with 9 bases between them. The CDR3 totals 14 residues. Germline V gene data show CDR1 as SNHLY and CDR2 as FYNNEI. The TCR was taken from an adult in good health. The chain uses TRBV2 and TRBJ1-5, with unresolved D. The starting material was peripheral blood, obtained on day 0 of AZD1222 vaccination. The CDR3 nucleotides read TGTGCCAGCAGGGAGCGCAGTAGCAATCAGCCCCAGCATTTT. This gives the protein CASRERSSNQPQHF.